Sequencing of this T cell receptor beta chain was carried out in a study of T cell responses to AZD1222 COVID-19 vaccine. Germline CDR1 is MNHEY and CDR2 is SVGAGI. Trimming removed 6 bases from V and 0 bases from J, with 9 bases in between. This CDR3 is 14 amino acids long. Produced via immunoSEQ multiplex PCR; TCRdb's table is partial and in-frame only. The sample carries over 100,000 clones, 85% to 90% recorded once. Sequenced here: peripheral blood, sampled on day 0 of AZD1222 vaccination. The source of this sequence is an adult in good health. The chain is built from TRBV6-5 and TRBJ2-1; TRBD2 is a possible D gene (6 bases). CDR3 amino acids: CASRGRNSYNEQFF. The CDR3 DNA sequence: TGTGCCAGCAGGGGGAGGAACTCCTACAATGAGCAGTTCTTC.